The 31 T cell receptor beta chains listed next were all sequenced from one sample in a study of T cells in Graves' hyperthyroidism and ophthalmopathy. Template material for amplifying TCR beta CDR3 regions consisted of RNA transcripts. Primed by the HTBI set, a first-round RT-PCR was run on the TCR CDR3. TCRdb reprocessed the multiplex PCR reads with MiXCR, giving one entry per CDR3 protein. The sample contains fewer than 55,000 distinct CDR3 sequences, 45% to 65% of which appear only once. The sequenced sample consisted of peripheral blood or thyroid tissue (not recorded which). The receptors derive from a man between 18 and 35 years old with Graves' hyperthyroidism.

Ten or more counts support this clonotype. The chain employs TRBV7-2 and TRBJ1-6; 8 nucleotides line up with TRBD1. The ends lost 0 bases at V and 10 bases at J; junction bases unmatched: 5. The CDR3 sequence is 15 residues long. CDR1 and CDR2 from the germline V gene are SGHTA and FQGNSA. The CDR3 nucleotides are TGTGCCAGCAGCTTAGCCGCAGGGGGCATGTCACCCCTCCACTTT. Amino acid sequence: CASSLAAGGMSPLHF. Based on the CDR3 plus reference TRBV7-2 and TRBJ1-6, the full variable domain is GAGVSQSPSNKVTEKGKDVELRCDPISGHTALYWYRQSLGQGLEFLIYFQGNSAPDKSGLPSDRFSAERTGGSVSTLTIQRTQQEDSAVYLCASSLAAGGMSPLHFGNGTRLTVT.

This clonotype was counted a single time. This chain joins TRBV6-5 and TRBJ2-5; D assignment may be TRBD1 or TRBD2 (6 bases each). CDR3 length: 13 residues. V shed 8 bases and J shed 5 bases, with 15 bases lying between them. Germline V gene sequence: CDR1 MNHEY, CDR2 SVGAGI. Here the CDR3 reads CASSGAGFETQYF. The DNA of the CDR3 is TGTGCCAGCTCGGGGGCGGGATTTGAGACCCAGTACTTC.

This clonotype came up a few times. This chain connects TRBV7-2 to TRBJ2-5; 9 positions agree with TRBD2. The V segment lost 4 bases and the J segment 2 bases; nucleotides outside the gene matches: 5. CDR1 and CDR2 from the germline V gene are SGHTA and FQGNSA. The CDR3 runs 15 residues. CDR3 region: CASSWSGGLQETQYF. The CDR3, as DNA: TGTGCCAGCAGCTGGAGCGGGGGGCTACAAGAGACCCAGTACTTC. The full variable domain, in which reference TRBV7-2 and TRBJ2-5 provide the parts outside the CDR3, is GAGVSQSPSNKVTEKGKDVELRCDPISGHTALYWYRQSLGQGLEFLIYFQGNSAPDKSGLPSDRFSAERTGGSVSTLTIQRTQQEDSAVYLCASSWSGGLQETQYFGPGTRLLVL.

The CDR3 is CSAGTGDSPLHF. As DNA, the CDR3 is TGCAGTGCTGGGACAGGCGATTCACCCCTCCACTTT. The chain recombines TRBV20-1 with TRBJ1-6, with 8 bases matching TRBD1. With V trimmed by 5 bases and J by 8 bases, 2 bases remained unmatched. From germline, CDR1 is DFQATT and CDR2 SNEGSKA (reference sequence). This CDR3 comprises 12 residues.

This chain connects TRBV24-1 to TRBJ2-2, with no clear D. CDR3 size: 17 residues. V was trimmed by 5 bases and J by 2 bases, leaving 17 bases between them. The germline gives CDR1 KGHDR, CDR2 SFDVKD. Here the CDR3 reads CATSASATKPNTGELFF. CDR3 DNA sequence: TGTGCCACCAGTGCATCAGCCACTAAACCCAACACCGGGGAGCTGTTTTTT.

This chain uses TRBV24-1 with TRBJ2-7, with 7 bases matching TRBD1. CDR3 length: 15 residues. Trimming at V came to 4 bases and at J to 4 bases, leaving 9 bases not matched to a gene. Looked up from germline, CDR1 is KGHDR and CDR2 is SFDVKD. CDR3: CATSDRRGGAYEQYF. The CDR3 DNA follows: TGTGCCACCAGTGACCGACGAGGGGGCGCATACGAGCAGTACTTC.

This clonotype has at least ten counts. The chain couples TRBV11-2 to TRBJ2-7; TRBD2 might be the D (6 bases). The length of the CDR3 is 15 residues. Germline-derived CDR1 and CDR2 are SGHAT and FQNNGV. V shed 5 bases and J shed 2 bases, with 16 bases lying between them. Written as DNA, the CDR3 is TGTGCCAGCAGCCCTAAGGAGGGCACAACCTACGAGCAGTACTTC. This gives the protein CASSPKEGTTYEQYF.

This clonotype came up many times. The chain is built from TRBV20-1 and TRBJ2-3; TRBD1 matches 9 bases. The CDR3 has 13 amino acids. Germline CDR1 reads DFQATT; CDR2 reads SNEGSKA (reference sequence). With V trimmed by 4 bases and J by 3 bases, 2 bases remained unmatched. The CDR3 loop is CSANDRGTDTQYF. CDR3 nucleotide sequence: TGCAGTGCTAACGACAGGGGGACAGATACGCAGTATTTT.

The chain is built from TRBV2 and TRBJ2-5, with a weak D call TRBD1 (6 bases). Trimming stripped 8 bases from V and 2 bases from J, with 15 bases between. This CDR3 contains 14 residues. Germline lookup yields CDR1 SNHLY and CDR2 FYNNEI. CDR3 protein: CASAHRDTQETQYF. The CDR3 region has the DNA TGTGCCAGCGCCCACCGGGACACACAAGAGACCCAGTACTTC.

This clonotype was seen just once. The chain recombines TRBV6-5 with TRBJ2-2; D unresolved. CDR1 and CDR2 from the germline V gene are MNHEY and SVGAGI. The CDR3 runs 12 residues. The germline V and J ends were trimmed by 5 bases and 6 bases, with 7 bases remaining between them. In DNA, the CDR3 is TGTGCCAGCAGTCGCCGGGCCGGGGAGCTGTTTTTT. This sequence encodes CASSRRAGELFF.

The gene calls are TRBV15 and TRBJ2-5; no clear D gene. Per the germline V gene, CDR1 is LNHNV and CDR2 is YYDKDF (reference sequence). Trimming removed 0 bases from V and 2 bases from J, with 10 bases in between. The CDR3 totals 15 residues. CDR3: CATSREGYPQETQYF. In nucleotides, the CDR3 is TGTGCCACCAGCAGAGAGGGCTACCCTCAAGAGACCCAGTACTTC.

Concerning this clonotype itself: One junction end disagrees with the germline gene, perhaps due to a read error. CDR3 region: CASGLVGVPSKGYTF. The CDR3 nucleotides read TGTGCCAGCGGCTTAGTTGGGGTCCCATCAAAGGGCTACACCTTC. The chain joins TRBV7-9 to TRBJ1-2; D uncertain. In germline, CDR1 is SEHNR, CDR2 FQNEAQ (reference sequence). This CDR3 has 15 amino acids.

The V call is TRBV10-2, the J call TRBJ1-2, with D possibly matching TRBD1 (6 bases). Germline values: CDR1 WSHSY, CDR2 SAAADI. Trimming took 6 bases from V and 7 from J, leaving 9 bases between them. The CDR3 consists of 11 residues. The CDR3 protein is CASSQGSGYTF. In DNA form, the CDR3 reads TGCGCCAGCAGCCAGGGGAGTGGCTACACCTTC.

This clonotype came up many times. This may be a read error: a much more frequent sequence differs by one nucleotide. This sequence joins TRBV5-8 and TRBJ2-6; possible D gene TRBD1, 7 bases. The CDR3 is 19 amino acids. CDR1 and CDR2 (germline): SGHTS, YDEGEE. CDR3 residues: CASSFPPGRGRSGTNVLTF. The CDR3, as DNA: TGTGCCAGCAGCTTCCCCCCAGGCAGGGGGAGGAGTGGGACCAACGTCCTGACTTTC. The full variable domain, in which reference TRBV5-8 and TRBJ2-6 provide the parts outside the CDR3, is EAGVTQSPTHLIKTRGQQATLRCSPISGHTSVYWYQQALGLGLQFLLWYDEGEERNRGNFPPRFSGRQFPNYSSELNVNALELEDSALYLCASSFPPGRGRSGTNVLTFGAGSRLTVL.

This clonotype occurred many times. J is TRBJ1-1 and V is TRBV5-6; D remains unclear. Per germline, CDR1 SGHDT and CDR2 YYEEEE. V shed 4 bases and J shed 4 bases, with 11 bases lying between them. This CDR3 has 13 residues. In DNA, the CDR3 is TGTGCCAGCAGCCCCGCCCCGGGCACTGAAGCTTTCTTT. Residues: CASSPAPGTEAFF.

With regard to this clonotype: Given a much more abundant clone one base away, this may be a read error. The chain carries TRBV29-1 and TRBJ2-3, with D perhaps matching TRBD2 (7 bases). The germline V gene has CDR1 SQVTM and CDR2 ANQGSEA. The CDR3 is 14 residues long. Trimming took off 6 bases at V and 3 bases at J, with 16 bases between the two ends. The CDR3 sequence: CSVVKGGGTDTQYF. The CDR3 DNA reads as TGCAGCGTCGTCAAGGGGGGGGGTACAGATACGCAGTATTTT.

This clonotype was seen many times. The J gene is TRBJ1-4, the V gene TRBV12-3 or TRBV12-4; 7 positions agree with TRBD1. The CDR3 sequence is 13 residues long. V was pared by 5 bases and J by 11 bases, with 8 bases of the junction left unmatched. The CDR3 region is CASSRQGLPKLFF. Here the CDR3 DNA reads TGTGCCAGCAGTAGACAGGGCCTCCCCAAACTGTTTTTT.

The chain carries TRBV2 and TRBJ1-6; the D gene is possibly TRBD1 (6 bases). V lost 1 base and J lost 7, with 17 bases in between. Germline lookup yields CDR1 SNHLY and CDR2 FYNNEI. The CDR3 sequence is 17 residues long. The chain's CDR3 is CASSEVTGFGLNSPLHF. CDR3 nucleotide sequence: TGTGCCAGCAGTGAAGTAACAGGGTTTGGCTTGAATTCACCCCTCCACTTT.

As concerns this clonotype: The junction departs from germline at one end; a sequencing error may be responsible. This chain uses TRBV9 with TRBJ2-5, with 9 bases lining up with TRBD2. Germline loops: CDR1 SGDLS, CDR2 YYNGEE. The CDR3 is 15 residues long. DNA of the CDR3: TGCGCCAGCAGCTTCAGCGGGGGGAACCAAGAGACCCAGTACTTC. Amino acids: CASSFSGGNQETQYF.

The chain has TRBV10-3 and TRBJ2-7; TRBD1 might be the D (5 bases). CDR3 size: 14 residues. V shed 4 bases and J shed 1 base, with 11 bases lying between them. Germline CDR1 and CDR2: ENHRY and SYGVKD. The CDR3 region has the DNA TGTGCCATCAGTGCAGGGTATGGGTCCTACGAGCAGTACTTC. Protein sequence: CAISAGYGSYEQYF.

The chain combines TRBV7-2 with TRBJ1-6; D is unresolved. This CDR3 region has 15 residues. Germline values: CDR1 SGHTA, CDR2 FQGNSA. Trimming pared 3 bases from V and 7 bases from J, leaving 13 bases between. Here the CDR3 DNA reads TGTGCCAGCAGCTTTTCGTCTGGCGAGAATTCACCCCTCCACTTT. Translated, it gives CASSFSSGENSPLHF. Drawing the rest from reference TRBV7-2 and TRBJ1-6, the complete variable domain is GAGVSQSPSNKVTEKGKDVELRCDPISGHTALYWYRQSLGQGLEFLIYFQGNSAPDKSGLPSDRFSAERTGGSVSTLTIQRTQQEDSAVYLCASSFSSGENSPLHFGNGTRLTVT.

The V and J genes are TRBV9 and TRBJ2-5, with 8 positions matching TRBD1. V shed 2 bases and J 5 bases; nucleotides not matched to a gene: 8. CDR1 is SGDLS, CDR2 YYNGEE, per germline. The CDR3 totals 15 residues. This chain's CDR3 is CASSVGTGRSETQYF. The CDR3 bases are TGTGCCAGCAGCGTGGGGACAGGACGGTCGGAGACCCAGTACTTC.

In regard to this clonotype: This may come from a read error, since a much larger clone is one base off. Because it lacks the conserved phenylalanine or tryptophan at the end, this CDR3 is likely a read error. The DNA is left out, because the CDR3 cannot be placed on it with certainty; the CDR3 is given as TCRdb lists it. This rearrangement joins TRBV9 to TRBJ1-5. CDR1 and CDR2 from the germline V gene are SGDLS and YYNGEE. The CDR3 is made up of 15 amino acids, end residues included. The CDR3: CASSVDPGGNQPQRL.

A word on this clonotype: Since the CDR3 does not end with the conserved phenylalanine or tryptophan, this likely comes from a read error. It is unclear where the CDR3 begins or ends on the DNA, so no DNA is shown, and the CDR3 is as TCRdb lists it. This chain uses TRBV7-2 with TRBJ2-2; no DNA check was done on the table's D call, TRBD1. The CDR3 has 9 amino acids, counting both end residues. CDR1 and CDR2 from the germline V gene are SGHTA and FQGNSA. The CDR3 loop is CASSSTGGV.

This clonotype was counted a few times. The chain has TRBV7-9 and TRBJ2-7; tentative D call: TRBD2 (6 bases). The V end was cut by 6 bases, the J end by 10 bases, with 13 bases between. The CDR3 sequence is 11 residues long. Germline CDR1 is SEHNR and CDR2 is FQNEAQ (reference sequence). The CDR3 nucleotides are TGTGCCAGCAGTCGAGACGGGACTCAGTACTTC. Translated: CASSRDGTQYF. The variable domain in full, with the rest retrieved from reference TRBV7-9 and TRBJ2-7, is DTGVSQNPRHKITKRGQNVTFRCDPISEHNRLYWYRQTLGQGPEFLTYFQNEAQLEKSRLLSDRFSAERPKGSFSTLEIQRTEQGDSAMYLCASSRDGTQYFGPGTRLTVT.

This clonotype was seen repeatedly, ten times or more. The chain has TRBV28 and TRBJ1-2; TRBD1 is a possible D gene (6 bases). This CDR3 contains 13 residues. CDR1 MDHEN and CDR2 SYDVKM come from the germline V gene. Trimming left V 6 bases short and J 8 bases short, with 16 bases between. The CDR3 bases are TGTGCCAGCAGACAGACAGGCCGGGACGGCTACACCTTC. This encodes CASRQTGRDGYTF.

The chain links TRBV24-1 to TRBJ1-5, with a possible D match to TRBD1 (5 bases). V lost 7 bases and J lost 11, with 14 bases in between. Per the germline V gene, CDR1 is KGHDR and CDR2 is SFDVKD. The CDR3 has 12 residues. As DNA, the CDR3 is TGTGCCACCAGCGACAGAGGAACGACCCAGCATTTT. It codes for CATSDRGTTQHF.

In this sample, this clonotype turned up a few times. The gene calls are TRBV20-1 and TRBJ2-5, with 7 bases that match TRBD2. Per germline, CDR1 DFQATT and CDR2 SNEGSKA (reference sequence). There are 13 residues in the CDR3. V was clipped by 4 bases and J by 5 bases; unmatched bases: 7. The CDR3 sequence is CSATSRGRETQYF. For the CDR3, the DNA is TGCAGTGCTACTTCGCGGGGGAGGGAGACCCAGTACTTC.

This clonotype was recorded at least ten times. The genes are TRBV24-1 and TRBJ2-3, with D unclear. Germline V gives CDR1 KGHDR, CDR2 SFDVKD. Trimming stripped 6 bases from V and 4 bases from J, with 4 bases between. The length of the CDR3 is 11 residues. The CDR3 DNA reads as TGTGCCACCAGTAAGGCAGATACGCAGTATTTT. This sequence encodes CATSKADTQYF.

This clonotype came up many times. A much larger clonotype is one base distant, so this may be a read error. This chain connects TRBV29-1 to TRBJ1-1; D not certain. Germline-derived CDR1 and CDR2 are SQVTM and ANQGSEA. This CDR3 spans 10 amino acids. The CDR3 DNA follows: TGCAGGGGTCCTGACACTGAAGCTTTCTTT. Translation gives CRGPDTEAFF.

A word on this clonotype: A much larger clone is a single base away; this may be a read error. V usage is TRBV28 and J usage is TRBJ1-3; D is ambiguous. The CDR3 consists of 16 residues. V was trimmed by 7 bases and J by 4 bases, leaving 20 bases between them. The germline gives CDR1 MDHEN, CDR2 SYDVKM. CDR3 residues: CASTSRRTSPGNTIYF. The CDR3 DNA reads as TGTGCCAGCACCTCACGGAGGACCTCCCCAGGAAACACCATATATTTT.